This T cell receptor beta chain was identified in a study of T-cell reconstitution after alpha-beta-depleted transplantation in children. Whole-study results and caveats: T-cell counts and diversity at one year post-transplant came mainly from newly produced T cells. There were some patients whose high TCRbeta diversity at day 60 came from surviving recipient T cells and thymic progenitors.

Construction of the TCRbeta library involved unique molecular identifiers. TCRdb re-called the PCR reads with MiXCR, one entry per CDR3 protein. The data contain about 150,000 distinct CDR3 sequences, 8.5% to 14% of them singletons. V was pared by 0 bases and J by 2 bases, with 14 bases between. CDR1 and CDR2 (germline): DFQATT, SNEGSKA (reference sequence). The length of the CDR3 is 16 residues. Ten or more counts support this clonotype. What it recognizes is unknown. The chain employs TRBV20-1 and TRBJ1-3; no firm D call. Sequencing used PBMCs, obtained before TCRalphabeta/CD19-depleted stem cell transplant. This sequence was found in a boy between 2 and 10 years old with acute myeloid leukemia, due to receive a stem cell transplant. The CDR3 sequence is CSARDPFSAPGNTIYF. DNA for the CDR3: TGCAGTGCTAGAGACCCCTTCAGTGCGCCTGGAAACACCATATATTTT.